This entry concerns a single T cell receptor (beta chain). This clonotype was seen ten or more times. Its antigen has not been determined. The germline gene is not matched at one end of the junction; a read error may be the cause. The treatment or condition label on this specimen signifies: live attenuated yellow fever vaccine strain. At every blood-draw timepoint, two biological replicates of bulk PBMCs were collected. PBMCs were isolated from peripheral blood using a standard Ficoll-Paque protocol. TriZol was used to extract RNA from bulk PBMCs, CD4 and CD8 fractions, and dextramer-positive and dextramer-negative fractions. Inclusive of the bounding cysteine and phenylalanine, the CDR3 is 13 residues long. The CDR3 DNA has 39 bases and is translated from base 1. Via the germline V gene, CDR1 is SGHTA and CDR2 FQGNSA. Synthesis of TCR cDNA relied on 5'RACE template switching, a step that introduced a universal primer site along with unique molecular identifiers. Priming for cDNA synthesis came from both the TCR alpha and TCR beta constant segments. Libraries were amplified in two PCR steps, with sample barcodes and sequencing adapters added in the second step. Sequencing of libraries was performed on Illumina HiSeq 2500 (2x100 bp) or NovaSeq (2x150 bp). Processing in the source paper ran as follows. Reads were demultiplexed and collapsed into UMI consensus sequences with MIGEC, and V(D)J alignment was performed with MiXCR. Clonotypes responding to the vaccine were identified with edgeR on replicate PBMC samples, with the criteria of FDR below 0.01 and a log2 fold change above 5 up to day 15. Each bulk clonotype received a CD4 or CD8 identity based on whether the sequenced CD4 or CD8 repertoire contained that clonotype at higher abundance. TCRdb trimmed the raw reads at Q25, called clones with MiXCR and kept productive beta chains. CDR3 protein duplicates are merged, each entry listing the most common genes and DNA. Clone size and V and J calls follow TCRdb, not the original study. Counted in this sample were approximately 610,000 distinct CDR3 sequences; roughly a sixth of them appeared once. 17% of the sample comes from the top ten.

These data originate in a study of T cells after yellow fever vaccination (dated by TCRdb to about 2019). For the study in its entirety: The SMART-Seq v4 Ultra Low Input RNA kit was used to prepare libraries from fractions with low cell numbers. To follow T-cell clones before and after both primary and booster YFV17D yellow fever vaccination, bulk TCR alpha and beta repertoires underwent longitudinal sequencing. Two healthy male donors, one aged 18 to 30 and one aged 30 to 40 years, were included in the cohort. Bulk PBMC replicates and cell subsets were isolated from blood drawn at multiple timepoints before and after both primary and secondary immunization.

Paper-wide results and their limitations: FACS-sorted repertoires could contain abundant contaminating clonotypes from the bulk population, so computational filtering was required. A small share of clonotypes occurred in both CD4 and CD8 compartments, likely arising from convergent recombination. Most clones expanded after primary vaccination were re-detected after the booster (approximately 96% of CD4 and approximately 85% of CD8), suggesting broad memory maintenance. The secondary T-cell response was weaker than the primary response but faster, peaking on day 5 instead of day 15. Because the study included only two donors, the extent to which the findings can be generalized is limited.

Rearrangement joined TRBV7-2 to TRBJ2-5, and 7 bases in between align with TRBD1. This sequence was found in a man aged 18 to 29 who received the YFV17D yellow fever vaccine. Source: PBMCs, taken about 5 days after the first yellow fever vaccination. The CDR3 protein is CASSLDRQETQYF. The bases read TGCGCCAGCAGCTTGGACAGGCAAGAGACCCAGTACTTC.